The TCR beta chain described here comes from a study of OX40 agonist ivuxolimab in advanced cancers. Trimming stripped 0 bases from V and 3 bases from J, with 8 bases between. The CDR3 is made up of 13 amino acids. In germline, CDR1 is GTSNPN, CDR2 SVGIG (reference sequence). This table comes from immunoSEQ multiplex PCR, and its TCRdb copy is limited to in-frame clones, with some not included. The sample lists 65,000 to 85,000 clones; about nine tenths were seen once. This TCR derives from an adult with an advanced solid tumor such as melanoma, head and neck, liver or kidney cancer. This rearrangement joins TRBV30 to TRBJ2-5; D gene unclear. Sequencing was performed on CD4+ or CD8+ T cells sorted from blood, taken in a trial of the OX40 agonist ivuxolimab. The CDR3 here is CAWSVYFKETQYF. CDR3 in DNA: TGTGCCTGGAGTGTATACTTTAAAGAGACCCAGTACTTC.